This is a list of T cell receptor beta chains from one sample in a study of blood T cell repertoires in COVID-19. Data came from immunoSEQ multiplex PCR; TCRdb stores just in-frame clones and leaves some out. This sample has 130,000 to 150,000 clones, with around three quarters found just once. Sequenced sample: peripheral blood. Receptor source: a man aged 55 to 70 with acute or convalescent COVID-19. Each CDR3 is given with its conserved first and last residue. D genes are given only for firm matches. Expanded clones get a size class; other rows say once, few or many, or leave the size out.

V gene,D gene,clone size,J gene,CDR3 protein,CDR3 DNA
TRBV24-1,NA,NA,TRBJ2-5,CATRDYAETQYF,TGTGCCACCAGGGACTATGCGGAGACCCAGTACTTC
TRBV19,TRBD2,NA,TRBJ2-7,CASSGTSGIYEQYF,TGTGCCAGTAGCGGGACTAGCGGCATCTACGAGCAGTACTTC
TRBV27,NA,NA,TRBJ2-7,CASSFSLDGDEQYF,TGTGCCAGCAGTTTTTCCCTAGACGGGGACGAGCAGTACTTC
TRBV30,TRBD1,NA,TRBJ1-1,CAWSQGASEAFF,TGTGCCTGGAGCCAGGGGGCGAGTGAAGCTTTCTTT
TRBV12-3/TRBV12-4,TRBD1,NA,TRBJ1-2,CASSPRQGFSYTF,TGTGCCAGCAGTCCCCGACAGGGTTTTAGCTACACCTTC
TRBV6-6,TRBD2,NA,TRBJ2-1,CASSLGTSGNNEQFF,TGTGCCAGCAGCCTCGGGACTAGCGGGAACAATGAGCAGTTCTTC
TRBV6-6,NA,NA,TRBJ2-1,CASSQTNINEQFF,TGTGCCAGCAGCCAGACTAACATCAATGAGCAGTTCTTC
TRBV25-1,NA,few,TRBJ2-7,CASARLAPISEQYF,TGTGCCAGCGCCCGGTTAGCCCCGATAAGCGAGCAGTACTTC
TRBV7-3,TRBD2,NA,TRBJ2-3,CASSPLAGPTSTDTQYF,TGTGCCAGCAGCCCCCTAGCGGGTCCTACTAGCACAGATACGCAGTATTTT
TRBV2,NA,NA,TRBJ1-3,CASTNGNTIYF,TGTGCCAGCACCAATGGAAACACCATATATTTT
TRBV4-1,NA,NA,TRBJ2-3,CASSPRRDTQYF,TGCGCCAGCAGCCCGCGTAGAGATACGCAGTATTTT
TRBV29-1,NA,NA,TRBJ1-1,CSGQFSSPEAFF,TGCAGCGGTCAGTTTAGCTCCCCTGAAGCTTTCTTT
TRBV5-4,NA,NA,TRBJ2-7,CASSPEVGTYEQYF,TGTGCCAGCAGCCCCGAGGTGGGTACGTACGAGCAGTACTTC
TRBV30,TRBD2,many,TRBJ2-1,CAWNPSGRFGEQFF,TGTGCCTGGAACCCGAGCGGGAGGTTTGGTGAGCAGTTCTTC
TRBV15,TRBD1,NA,TRBJ2-6,CATSTGTGFGANVLTF,TGTGCCACCAGCACCGGGACAGGGTTCGGGGCCAACGTCCTGACTTTC
TRBV5-1,NA,few,TRBJ1-4,CASSPGSRGLFF,TGCGCCAGCAGCCCGGGGTCTCGCGGACTGTTTTTT